This T cell receptor beta chain originates from a study of blood T cell repertoires in COVID-19. Authors' data handling: Amplification of reference gene primers was used by the study to estimate nucleated cell counts. Here immunoSEQ multiplex PCR was the method, and the copy in TCRdb shows in-frame clones only, minus some. V and J calls and clone size are copied from that table; D and trimming were computed from the DNA. The table includes 140,000 or so clones, approximately 85% detected once. V lost 6 bases, J lost 8 bases, and 9 bases stayed unmatched. CDR3 size: 13 residues. Looked up from germline, CDR1 is MNHNY and CDR2 is SVGAGI (reference sequence).

The source material was peripheral blood. The clonotype was recovered from a human donor with acute or convalescent COVID-19. The donor label of this sample is uncertain. V and J are TRBV6-6 and TRBJ1-2; 7 positions match TRBD1. This CDR3 reads CASRSDRVGGYTF. The CDR3 nucleotides read TGTGCCAGCAGATCCGACAGGGTCGGGGGCTACACCTTC.